Listed below are T cell receptor beta chains from one sample, sequenced in a study of blood T cell repertoires in COVID-19. Only in-frame clones appear in the TCRdb table, and some are missing; sequencing was by immunoSEQ multiplex PCR. The table has a few hundred thousand clones, approximately 83% seen once. Source material: PBMCs or T cells enriched from blood (not recorded which). The receptors shown here come from a young man who had recovered from COVID-19. CDR3s include the opening cysteine and the closing phenylalanine or tryptophan. D genes are given only for firm matches. Size values are once, few and many counts, or a class for expanded clones, and some rows have none.

V gene	CDR3 length	D gene	J gene	clone size	CDR3 DNA	CDR3 protein
TRBV7-2	15	.	TRBJ2-1	once	TGTGCCAGCAGCCCGCCGGGGGTTGGGGGCAATGAGCAGTTCTTC	CASSPPGVGGNEQFF
TRBV19	16	TRBD2	TRBJ2-2	.	TGTGCCAGTAGTATATATAGCGGGGGGCGCACCGGGGAGCTGTTTTTT	CASSIYSGGRTGELFF
TRBV7-3	13	.	TRBJ2-3	.	TGTGCCAGCAGCCTCACACGCCCCGATACGCAGTATTTT	CASSLTRPDTQYF
TRBV3-1/TRBV3-2	15	TRBD2	TRBJ2-1	once	TGTGCCAGCAGCCGAACTAGCGGGGGAGGCAATGAGCAGTTCTTC	CASSRTSGGGNEQFF
TRBV9	17	.	TRBJ2-2	few	TGTGCCAGCAGCGTAACTTCAAGGGGCACGAACACCGGGGAGCTGTTTTTT	CASSVTSRGTNTGELFF
TRBV5-8	14	.	TRBJ2-1	few	TGTGCCAGCAGGAACAGGGTTTCCTACAATGAGCAGTTCTTC	CASRNRVSYNEQFF
TRBV11-2	15	.	TRBJ2-7	.	TGTGCCAGCAGCTCATTAAGCGCGCTCCGGGGCGAGCAGTACTTC	CASSSLSALRGEQYF
TRBV6-4	14	TRBD2	TRBJ2-3	.	TGTGCCAGCAGTGCTAGCGGGGGCACAGATACGCAGTATTTT	CASSASGGTDTQYF
TRBV30	16	TRBD2	TRBJ2-5	.	TGTGCCTGGAGCCTGGGACTAGCGGGGTTCCAAGAGACCCAGTACTTC	CAWSLGLAGFQETQYF
TRBV7-3	14	.	TRBJ1-1	.	TGTGCCAGCAGCCCCCAGGGTGGATACACTGAAGCTTTCTTT	CASSPQGGYTEAFF
TRBV5-1	14	.	TRBJ1-4	.	TGCGCCAGCACCGCAATACCTCCGGGAGAAAAACTGTTTTTT	CASTAIPPGEKLFF
TRBV12-5	18	.	TRBJ2-3	.	TGTGCTAGTGGTTTGGTACGGACTGGCGAGTGGAGCACAGATACGCAGTATTTT	CASGLVRTGEWSTDTQYF
TRBV6-5	14	.	TRBJ1-1	once	TGTGCCAGCAGCCTAACAGGGAGGGAAACTGAAGCTTTCTTT	CASSLTGRETEAFF
TRBV4-2	18	.	TRBJ1-2	.	TGTGCCAGCAGCCAAGATTCCTACAGGCCCCCCGAACGGTATGGCTACACCTTC	CASSQDSYRPPERYGYTF
TRBV21-1	15	.	TRBJ2-7	.	TGTGCCAGCAGCCTTGACAGGGTCGGGCCCTACGAGCAGTACTTC	CASSLDRVGPYEQYF
TRBV5-6	16	.	TRBJ1-1	.	TGTGCCAGCAGCCGGGCGACAGTCAACATGAACACTGAAGCTTTCTTT	CASSRATVNMNTEAFF
TRBV6-6	14	.	TRBJ1-3	few	TGTGCCAGCAGTCGGGGGACTTACGGAAACACCATATATTTT	CASSRGTYGNTIYF
TRBV12-3/TRBV12-4	13	TRBD2	TRBJ2-5	.	TGTGCCAGCAGGCGGGGGGTGGGCGAGACCCAGTACTTC	CASRRGVGETQYF
TRBV3-1/TRBV3-2	14	TRBD1	TRBJ1-1	.	TGTGCCAGCAGCCCTACCAACAGGGGGACTGAAGCTTTCTTT	CASSPTNRGTEAFF
TRBV29-1	14	.	TRBJ1-1	.	TGCAGCACCCGAGGGCGGGGGAGGGATACTGAAGCTTTCTTT	CSTRGRGRDTEAFF
TRBV4-1	15	.	TRBJ2-6	.	TGCGCCAGCAGCCTACAGGGTTCAGGGGCCAACGTCCTGACTTTC	CASSLQGSGANVLTF
TRBV10-3	14	TRBD2	TRBJ2-7	.	TGTGCCATCAGTGGCGGGACTAGCATCTACGAGCAGTACTTC	CAISGGTSIYEQYF
TRBV19	16	.	TRBJ1-3	.	TGTGCCAGTAGTGCCCCTTATACTGTCTCTGGAAACACCATATATTTT	CASSAPYTVSGNTIYF
TRBV30	12	TRBD1	TRBJ1-4	.	TGTGCCTGTACAGGGGCACATGAAAAACTGTTTTTT	CACTGAHEKLFF
TRBV10-3	13	.	TRBJ2-1	.	TGTGCCATCAGTGAGTCCCTAAACAATGAGCAGTTCTTC	CAISESLNNEQFF
TRBV5-4	17	TRBD2	TRBJ2-2	.	TGTGCCAGCAGCCCTGGGGCCCATAGCGGGGCGCCCGGGGAGCTGTTTTTT	CASSPGAHSGAPGELFF
TRBV27	14	TRBD1	TRBJ1-2	.	TGTGCCAGCAGTAAGGGGGCGCAGGGCTATGGCTACACCTTC	CASSKGAQGYGYTF
TRBV19	14	.	TRBJ1-2	.	TGTGCCAGTAAGCAGACAGTCGCTAACTATGGCTACACCTTC	CASKQTVANYGYTF
TRBV30	14	TRBD1	TRBJ2-1	.	TGTGCCTGGGTTGAGACAGGGGTGGGAAATGAGCAGTTCTTC	CAWVETGVGNEQFF
TRBV27	15	.	TRBJ2-2	.	TGTGCCAGCAGTTTAGCCCTAGCGAGGACCGGGGAGCTGTTTTTT	CASSLALARTGELFF